Listed below are T cell receptor beta chains from one sample, sequenced in a study of early T cells in non-severe SARS-CoV-2 infection. TCRdb re-analysed the 5' RACE reads in MiXCR, keeping a single row per CDR3 protein. The sample comprises 87,000 or so distinct CDR3 sequences, 13% to 15% of which are singletons, and roughly 6.5% rests with the top ten. Material for sequencing was whole blood. Receptors were obtained from an adult who was a healthcare worker with PCR-confirmed SARS-CoV-2 infection or an uninfected control (not recorded which). Each CDR3 is given without its conserved first and last residue.

V	CDR3
TRBV11-2	ASSPTGVGNEQF
TRBV7-8	ASKTNTEAF
TRBV30	AWSKGTLGEKLF
TRBV11-2	ASSLEISYEQY
TRBV29-1	SVEQADYEQY
TRBV5-4	ASGRDRANTEAF
TRBV10-1	ASCMGGTASTDTQY
TRBV12-3/TRBV12-4	ASSLRLAGTYNEQF
TRBV20-1	SARGQGIYVQDEKLF
TRBV10-3	AISEVFRGGAGTDTQY
TRBV20-1	SAPSGGATGELF
TRBV28	ASSYPAPDTQY
TRBV4-3	ASSQDPEPLNTEAF
TRBV14	ASSQALREWNEQY
TRBV10-1	ASSATSGGMQF
TRBV19	ASSMAGQGFQPQH
TRBV19	ASSIPVGNQPQH
TRBV4-3	ASSPYDRGSSYNEQF
TRBV20-1	SARPTGLDEKLF
TRBV12-3/TRBV12-4	ASSPSGYTGELF
TRBV5-5	ASSLPLWAGSDSYNEQF
TRBV28	ASSTGPTAY
TRBV7-9	ASSSNGQGIWTEAF
TRBV29-1	SAGAHPQVEAF
TRBV28	ASSYTGVSYNSPLH
TRBV5-1	ASSLAGGTGELF
TRBV27	ASSPDSQETQY
TRBV14	ASSQLVTQY
TRBV29-1	SVTDLSGNTIY
TRBV24-1	ATSAGNTEAF
TRBV27	ASSLPSGAVTGELF
TRBV28	ASSLTRSAF
TRBV20-1	SARRTSSQETQY
TRBV20-1	SAAGTGKGEQY
TRBV11-2	ASSLVGSNTEAF
TRBV29-1	SVDIVGDTQY
TRBV9	ASNGGSANNEQF
TRBV5-4	ASSSNPGGVSYNEQF
TRBV15	ATSRDGDLSSYNSPLH
TRBV6-5	ASSYFEGSTGNEKLF
TRBV6-6	ASSRGQGYNEQF
TRBV2	ASSRFGGEKGY
TRBV7-2	ASSLGGERTDTQY
TRBV4-3	ASSQDPGQRPQY
TRBV2	ASRAVTWPQF
TRBV6-2/TRBV6-3	ASSYRGTGWSNQPQH
TRBV28	ASSPGQGQSPLH
TRBV7-8	ASSLEAASTHNEQF
TRBV4-1	ASSHRAGGRTDTQY
TRBV4-3	ASSQDRVGNQPQH
TRBV20-1	SARSGTPGALYGYT
TRBV6-2/TRBV6-3	ASSYREAPETQY
TRBV29-1	SVEVGGQGYGYT